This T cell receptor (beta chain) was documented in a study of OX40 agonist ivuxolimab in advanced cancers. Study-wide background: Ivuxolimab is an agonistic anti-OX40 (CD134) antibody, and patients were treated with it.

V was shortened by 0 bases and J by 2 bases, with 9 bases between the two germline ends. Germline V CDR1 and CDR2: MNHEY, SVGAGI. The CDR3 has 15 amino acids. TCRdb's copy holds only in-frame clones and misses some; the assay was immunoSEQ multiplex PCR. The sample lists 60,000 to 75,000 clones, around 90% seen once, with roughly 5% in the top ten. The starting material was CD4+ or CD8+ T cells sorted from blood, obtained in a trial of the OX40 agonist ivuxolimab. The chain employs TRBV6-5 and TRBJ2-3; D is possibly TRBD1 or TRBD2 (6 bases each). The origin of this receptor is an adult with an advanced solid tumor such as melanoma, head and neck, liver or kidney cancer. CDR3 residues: CASSYSGGNTDTQYF. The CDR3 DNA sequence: TGTGCCAGCAGTTACTCGGGGGGCAACACAGATACGCAGTATTTT.